Listed below are T cell receptor beta chains from one sample, sequenced in a study of identical twins. TCRdb ran MiXCR on the 5' RACE reads and lists one entry per CDR3 protein. Of roughly 1,500,000 distinct CDR3 sequences detected, around 33% appear once; the ten largest clones hold under 0.35%. The sample comprised cord blood. These receptors were obtained from a newborn girl in good health. CDR3s include the opening cysteine and the closing phenylalanine or tryptophan. Each record gives: J gene, D gene, V gene, clone size, CDR3 DNA, CDR3 protein. D genes are given only for firm matches. Part of the rows lack a size; the others show once, few, many or a class for expanded clones.

>TRBJ2-1|-|TRBV20-1|-
TGCAGTGCTAGAAATGGACATTTCAATGAGCAGTTCTTC
CSARNGHFNEQFF
>TRBJ1-3|-|TRBV7-2|few
TGTGCCAGCAGCTTTCGCTCATCCCCTGGAAACACCATATATTTT
CASSFRSSPGNTIYF
>TRBJ2-3|-|TRBV20-1|-
TGCAGTGCTAGGGCCATTTTTGGGGGAACAGATACGCAGTATTTT
CSARAIFGGTDTQYF
>TRBJ1-3|-|TRBV28|few
TGTGCCAGCAGTTTGCTTCCTGGAAACACCATATATTTT
CASSLLPGNTIYF
>TRBJ1-1|-|TRBV11-2|-
TGTGCCAGCAGCTTGTTCCCCTTAGGAGAAGCTTTCTTT
CASSLFPLGEAFF
>TRBJ1-4|-|TRBV6-6|-
TGTGCCAGCAGTAACGCGGGGGGTGAAAAACTGTTTTTT
CASSNAGGEKLFF
>TRBJ1-2|-|TRBV5-1|-
TGCGCCAGCAGCTTGGGTTCCAGAGCGGATGGCTACACCTTC
CASSLGSRADGYTF
>TRBJ2-2|-|TRBV27|-
TGTGCCAGCAGTTTGGCCGGGTTGGGCGGGGAGCTGTTTTTT
CASSLAGLGGELFF
>TRBJ2-3|-|TRBV29-1|many
TGCAGCACACAGGGAGGTAGCACAGATACGCAGTATTTT
CSTQGGSTDTQYF
>TRBJ2-1|-|TRBV12-5|-
TGTGCTAGTGGTTTGGGCCGGGGCTTTGAGCAGTTCTTC
CASGLGRGFEQFF
>TRBJ1-4|TRBD1|TRBV2|-
TGTGCCAGCAGGCTCTCAGGGGGCTCGGGTGAAAAACTGTTTTTT
CASRLSGGSGEKLFF
>TRBJ2-7|-|TRBV5-8|-
TGTGCCAGCAGCTTGCTTGTGACATCTAGCTACGAGCAGTACTTC
CASSLLVTSSYEQYF
>TRBJ2-7|-|TRBV6-5|few
TGTGCCAGCAGTTATGAGCCCCGGACCGTCTCCTACGAGCAGTACTTC
CASSYEPRTVSYEQYF
>TRBJ2-4|-|TRBV12-3/TRBV12-4|-
TGTGCCAGCAGTTTAGCGTGGCCAGGCAAAAACATTCAGTACTTC
CASSLAWPGKNIQYF
>TRBJ2-2|-|TRBV3-1|-
TGTGCCAGCAGCCGCTCGACGAACACCGGGGAGCTGTTTTTT
CASSRSTNTGELFF
>TRBJ2-3|-|TRBV12-3/TRBV12-4|once
TGTGCCAGCAGTCGGGGACTGCCGGCCCAGTATTTT
CASSRGLPAQYF
>TRBJ2-1|-|TRBV12-3/TRBV12-4|-
TGTGCCTGCAGTTTGGTCCGCCAGGGAGCGCAGTTCTTC
CACSLVRQGAQFF